The next 4 T cell receptor beta chains were all read from a single sample in a study of T-cell memory formation after mild COVID-19. One entry per CDR3 protein results from TCRdb running MiXCR on the 5' RACE reads. The table shows under 40,000 distinct CDR3 sequences, with 5% to 7% occurring only once. Sample: PBMCs or a T cell subset sorted from them (not recorded which). The receptors originated from an adult who had mild COVID-19 (a few samples of this study predate the infection). Cell type and time point are not known.

This chain connects TRBV20-1 to TRBJ1-2; D remains ambiguous. Trimming took off 6 bases at V and 4 bases at J, with 15 bases between the two ends. This CDR3 is built from 13 residues. Germline CDR1 DFQATT, CDR2 SNEGSKA (reference sequence). CDR3 protein: CSASNWRLYGYTF. CDR3 nucleotides: TGCAGTGCGAGCAATTGGAGACTCTATGGCTACACCTTC.

Ten or more counts support this clonotype. The chain recombines TRBV12-3 or TRBV12-4 with TRBJ2-7; D gene uncertain. The V gene lost 3 bases and the J gene lost 6 bases, with 15 bases spanning the gap. CDR3 size: 14 residues. The CDR3 reads CASSLMQGLGEQYF. DNA of the CDR3: TGTGCCAGCAGTTTGATGCAAGGGCTGGGCGAGCAGTACTTC.

The chain joins TRBV16 to TRBJ1-2; D is ambiguous. The V end lost 4 bases, the J end lost 8 bases, and 11 bases lay between the germline ends. The CDR3 loop spans 12 amino acids. Germline V CDR1 and CDR2: KGHSY, FQNENV. CDR3: CASSPWSGGYTF. The DNA for the CDR3 is TGTGCCAGCAGCCCCTGGTCGGGCGGCTACACCTTC. Variable domain in full (rest from reference TRBV16 and TRBJ1-2): GEEVAQTPKHLVRGEGQKAKLYCAPIKGHSYVFWYQQVLKNEFKFLISFQNENVFDETGMPKERFSAKCLPNSPCSLEIQATKLEDSAVYFCASSPWSGGYTFGSGTRLTVV.

This clonotype has just a few counts. J is TRBJ2-1 and V is TRBV18; 7 positions agree with TRBD1. The junction had 7 bases not matched to a gene; V was cut back by 1 base and J by 7 bases. This CDR3 contains 15 residues. Per the germline V gene, CDR1 is KGHSH and CDR2 is LQKENI. The CDR3 region is CASSPRPRGTNEQFF. The CDR3 DNA reads as TGTGCCAGCTCACCACGACCCAGGGGGACGAATGAGCAGTTCTTC.